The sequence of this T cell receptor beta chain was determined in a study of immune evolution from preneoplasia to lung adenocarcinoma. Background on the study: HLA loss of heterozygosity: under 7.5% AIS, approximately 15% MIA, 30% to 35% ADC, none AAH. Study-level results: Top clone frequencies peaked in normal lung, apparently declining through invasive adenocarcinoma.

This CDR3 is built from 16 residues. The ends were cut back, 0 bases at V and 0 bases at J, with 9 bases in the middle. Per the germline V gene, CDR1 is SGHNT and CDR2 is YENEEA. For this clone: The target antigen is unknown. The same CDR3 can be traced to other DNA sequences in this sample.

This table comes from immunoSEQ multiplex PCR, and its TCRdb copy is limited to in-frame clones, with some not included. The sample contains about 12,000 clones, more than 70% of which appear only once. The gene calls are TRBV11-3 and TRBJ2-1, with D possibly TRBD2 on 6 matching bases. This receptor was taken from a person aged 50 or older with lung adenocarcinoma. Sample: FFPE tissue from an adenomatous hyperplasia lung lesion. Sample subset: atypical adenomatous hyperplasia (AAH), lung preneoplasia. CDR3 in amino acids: CASSLDPGSSYNEQFF. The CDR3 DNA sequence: TGTGCCAGCAGCTTAGATCCCGGGAGCTCCTACAATGAGCAGTTCTTC.